A single sample gave rise to the 15 T cell receptor beta chains below, sequenced in a study of regulatory T cells in long-lasting Graves disease. Sequencing libraries for TCR beta were prepared with iRepertoire HTBI primers and Arm-PCR of CDR3 regions. MiXCR, applied by TCRdb to the multiplex PCR reads, yields one record per CDR3 protein. The data contain about 460,000 distinct CDR3 sequences, around a fifth of them singletons. As for time point: persistent/refractory GD, antithyroid drugs over 5 years with positive TRAb. Scientists built the TCR library using RNA that was extracted from PBMCs. The source material was peripheral blood mononuclear cells (PBMCs), sampled when the disease was refractory, from a patient treated with antithyroid drugs. The receptors were gathered from a female donor with Graves disease.

This clonotype was seen a handful of times. The genes are TRBV7-9 and TRBJ2-7; 10 positions match TRBD1. Germline values: CDR1 SEHNR, CDR2 FQNEAQ (reference sequence). J gave up 2 bases and V 5 bases, and 6 bases lay outside the gene matches. The CDR3 runs 15 residues. The CDR3 region is CASSAGTGDPYEQYF. The CDR3 nucleotides read TGTGCCAGCAGCGCAGGGACAGGGGACCCCTACGAGCAGTACTTC.

This clonotype was picked up many times. The rearrangement joins TRBV7-6 to TRBJ2-2; 8 bases are shared with TRBD1. The trim removed 5 bases at V and 4 bases at J, leaving 9 bases unmatched. The CDR3 runs 16 residues. From germline, CDR1 is SGHVS and CDR2 FNYEAQ. The CDR3 DNA is TGTGCCAGCAGCCCCCCTACCGGGACAGGCACCGGGGAGCTGTTTTTT. It translates to CASSPPTGTGTGELFF.

This clonotype came up many times. This chain links TRBV7-9 with TRBJ1-1; perhaps TRBD1 as D (5 bases). Germline V gene lookup returns CDR1 SEHNR and CDR2 FQNEAQ (reference sequence). The V end was cut by 5 bases, the J end by 5 bases, with 9 bases between. This CDR3 region has 12 residues. DNA for the CDR3: TGTGCCAGCAGCCTACAGGTGACTGAAGCTTTCTTT. It yields the protein CASSLQVTEAFF. Based on the CDR3 plus reference TRBV7-9 and TRBJ1-1, the full variable domain is DTGVSQNPRHKITKRGQNVTFRCDPISEHNRLYWYRQTLGQGPEFLTYFQNEAQLEKSRLLSDRFSAERPKGSFSTLEIQRTEQGDSAMYLCASSLQVTEAFFGQGTRLTVV.

This clonotype was seen once. The DNA for the CDR3 is TGTGCCAGCAGCTTCGAGTTCTCTGGAAACACCATATATTTT. Encoded protein: CASSFEFSGNTIYF. V usage is TRBV5-6 and J usage is TRBJ1-3, with unresolved D. The germline CDR1 and CDR2 sequences are SGHDT and YYEEEE. Trimming cost V 2 bases and J 0 bases, with 6 bases left between them. This CDR3 has 14 residues.

This clonotype was recorded many times. CDR3 bases: TGTGCCAGCAGCTTTTCCGACACTGAAGCTTTCTTT. It encodes CASSFSDTEAFF. This chain joins TRBV6-2 or TRBV6-3 and TRBJ1-1; D not certain. V shed 6 bases and J shed 3 bases, with 8 bases lying between them. Germline V gives CDR1 MNHEY, CDR2 SVGEGT. The length of the CDR3 is 12 residues.

V usage is TRBV9 and J usage is TRBJ2-7, with D unresolved. The V gene's germline CDR1 is SGDLS and CDR2 YYNGEE. With 3 bases removed from V and 0 bases from J, the gap between germline ends came to 10 bases. The CDR3 contains 14 residues. The DNA of the CDR3 is TGTGCCAGCAGCGAAAGCAGTAGCTCCTACGAGCAGTACTTC. Protein sequence: CASSESSSSYEQYF.

The chain recombines TRBV7-9 with TRBJ1-4; D uncertain. Germline lookup yields CDR1 SEHNR and CDR2 FQNEAQ (reference sequence). Trimming removed 3 bases at V and 0 bases at J, with 11 bases between. The CDR3 runs to 16 residues. This CDR3 is CASSFVGRATNEKLFF. CDR3 coding DNA: TGTGCCAGCAGCTTCGTCGGGAGAGCAACTAATGAAAAACTGTTTTTT.

This clonotype has at least ten counts. The chain is built from TRBV20-1 and TRBJ2-5; 10 nucleotides match TRBD1. Germline V lookup: CDR1 DFQATT, CDR2 SNEGSKA (reference sequence). Trimming cost V 6 bases and J 3 bases; bases outside gene matches: 4. This CDR3 spans 13 amino acids. Here the CDR3 DNA reads TGCAGTGCCCAAGGACAGGGGGAAGAGACCCAGTACTTC. Protein product: CSAQGQGEETQYF.

This clonotype turned up a few times. The chain has TRBV3-1 and TRBJ1-2; 7 bases agree with TRBD1. Losses at the gene ends were 2 bases for V and 6 bases for J; bases not matched to a gene: 6. This CDR3 comprises 14 residues. The germline gives CDR1 LGHDT, CDR2 YNNKEL (reference sequence). CDR3 sequence reads: CASSQLGQTNGYTF. The CDR3 DNA follows: TGTGCCAGCAGCCAACTGGGACAGACTAATGGCTACACCTTC.

The chain carries TRBV10-3 and TRBJ2-7; the match to TRBD2 covers 11 bases. The V and J ends lost 4 bases and 3 bases, in that order; junction bases with no gene match: 11. Germline-derived CDR1 and CDR2 are ENHRY and SYGVKD. CDR3 size: 17 residues. Written as DNA, the CDR3 is TGTGCCATCAGTGTCGTAGTAGCGGGGGGGCACTTCTACGAGCAGTACTTC. This encodes CAISVVVAGGHFYEQYF.

There are many counts of this clonotype. V gene TRBV3-1 combines with J gene TRBJ2-5; a possible D gene is TRBD1 (5 bases). This CDR3 contains 15 residues. The V gene lost 1 base and the J gene lost 1 base, with 10 bases spanning the gap. Looked up from germline, CDR1 is LGHDT and CDR2 is YNNKEL (reference sequence). CDR3 nucleotide sequence: TGTGCCAGCAGCCAAGGTAGACAGTCCCAAGAGACCCAGTACTTC. Protein product: CASSQGRQSQETQYF.

The chain has TRBV28 and TRBJ2-2; 13 positions match TRBD2. J gave up 2 bases and V 6 bases, and 3 bases lay outside the gene matches. Germline loops: CDR1 MDHEN, CDR2 SYDVKM. The CDR3 length is 16 residues. The CDR3 bases are TGTGCCAGCAGCCGGACTAGCGGGGGAAACACCGGGGAGCTGTTTTTT. This gives the protein CASSRTSGGNTGELFF.

The chain couples TRBV20-1 to TRBJ1-4; no clear D gene. The CDR3 loop spans 11 amino acids. V gave up 6 bases and J gave up 13 bases, with 15 bases separating them. From germline, CDR1 is DFQATT and CDR2 SNEGSKA (reference sequence). DNA for the CDR3: TGCAGTGCCTTTCGAGGTGATCGACTGTTTTTT. It encodes CSAFRGDRLFF.

The sample holds many counts of this clonotype. The chain has TRBV7-8 and TRBJ1-2, with 11 bases fitting TRBD1. Germline lookup yields CDR1 SGHVS and CDR2 FQNEAQ. Trimming at V came to 5 bases and at J to 4 bases, leaving 6 bases not matched to a gene. The CDR3 has 15 residues. CDR3 bases: TGTGCCAGCAGCATCGGACAGGGGGCGAGCTATGGCTACACCTTC. Amino acids: CASSIGQGASYGYTF.

There are many counts of this clonotype. The chain carries TRBV25-1 and TRBJ2-5; 11 bases fit TRBD2. The germline CDR1 and CDR2 sequences are MGHDK and SYGVNS. Losses at the gene ends were 2 bases for V and 3 bases for J; bases not matched to a gene: 2. The CDR3 consists of 15 residues. The CDR3: CASSELAGGEETQYF. The CDR3 region has the DNA TGTGCCAGCAGTGAACTAGCGGGGGGTGAAGAGACCCAGTACTTC.